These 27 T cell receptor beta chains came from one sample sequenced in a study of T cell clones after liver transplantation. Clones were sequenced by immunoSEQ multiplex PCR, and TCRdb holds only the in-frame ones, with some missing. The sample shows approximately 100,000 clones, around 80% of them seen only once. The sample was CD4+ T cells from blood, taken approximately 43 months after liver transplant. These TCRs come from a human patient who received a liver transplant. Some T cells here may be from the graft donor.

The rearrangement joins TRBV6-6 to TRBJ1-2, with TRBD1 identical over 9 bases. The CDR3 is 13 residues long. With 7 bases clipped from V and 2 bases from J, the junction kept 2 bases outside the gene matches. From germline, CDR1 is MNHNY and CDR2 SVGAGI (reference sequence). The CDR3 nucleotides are TGTGCCAGCATCGACAGGGGGAACTATGGCTACACCTTC. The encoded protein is CASIDRGNYGYTF.

The CDR3 nucleotides read TGTGCCAGCAGCCCCCGTATGGGGACCTACGAGCAGTACTTC. It yields the protein CASSPRMGTYEQYF. This chain uses TRBV9 with TRBJ2-5; D ambiguous. The J call may not be correct, given that the DNA end is closer to TRBJ2-7. This CDR3 spans 14 amino acids. In germline, CDR1 is SGDLS, CDR2 YYNGEE.

The CDR3 sequence is CASSPRGLLYEQYF. In nucleotides, the CDR3 is TGTGCCAGCTCACCAAGGGGACTGCTCTACGAGCAGTACTTC. The rearrangement links TRBV18 to TRBJ2-7, with D perhaps matching TRBD2 (6 bases). Germline-derived CDR1 and CDR2 are KGHSH and LQKENI. V was shortened by 2 bases and J by 3 bases, with 11 bases between the two germline ends. There are 14 residues in the CDR3. The full variable domain, in which reference TRBV18 and TRBJ2-7 provide the parts outside the CDR3, is NAGVMQNPRHLVRRRGQEARLRCSPMKGHSHVYWYRQLPEEGLKFMVYLQKENIIDESGMPKERFSAEFPKEGPSILRIQQVVRGDSAAYFCASSPRGLLYEQYFGPGTRLTVT.

DNA for the CDR3: TGTGCCAGCAGTTTATCGGGTGTCTCCTATAATTCACCCCTCCACTTT. Translated: CASSLSGVSYNSPLHF. The chain uses TRBV27 and TRBJ1-6; D not certain. V gave up 0 bases and J gave up 0 bases, with 6 bases separating them. Germline CDR1 reads MNHEY; CDR2 reads SMNVEV (reference sequence). The CDR3 has 16 amino acids.

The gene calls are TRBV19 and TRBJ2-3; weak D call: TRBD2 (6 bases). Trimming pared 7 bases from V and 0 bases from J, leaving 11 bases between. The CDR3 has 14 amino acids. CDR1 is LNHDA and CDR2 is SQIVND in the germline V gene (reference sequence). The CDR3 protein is CASKEGRSTDTQYF. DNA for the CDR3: TGTGCCAGTAAGGAGGGCCGGAGCACAGATACGCAGTATTTT.

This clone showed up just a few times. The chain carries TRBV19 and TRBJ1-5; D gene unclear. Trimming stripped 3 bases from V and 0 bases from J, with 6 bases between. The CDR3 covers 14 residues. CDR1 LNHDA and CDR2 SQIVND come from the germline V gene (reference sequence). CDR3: CASSMPNSNQPQHF. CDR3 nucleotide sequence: TGTGCCAGTAGTATGCCAAATAGCAATCAGCCCCAGCATTTT.

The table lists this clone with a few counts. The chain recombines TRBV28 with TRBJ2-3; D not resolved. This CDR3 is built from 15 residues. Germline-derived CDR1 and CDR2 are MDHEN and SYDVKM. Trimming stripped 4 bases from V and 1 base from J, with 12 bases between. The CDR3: CASSSPPGGTDTQYF. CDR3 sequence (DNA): TGTGCCAGCAGTTCCCCTCCGGGCGGCACAGATACGCAGTATTTT.

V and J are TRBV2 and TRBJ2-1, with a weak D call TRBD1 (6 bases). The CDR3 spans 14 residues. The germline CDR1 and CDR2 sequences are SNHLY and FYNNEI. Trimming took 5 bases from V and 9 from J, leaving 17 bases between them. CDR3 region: CASSPVQGNSEQFF. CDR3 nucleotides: TGTGCCAGCAGTCCCGTGCAGGGGAATAGTGAGCAGTTCTTC.

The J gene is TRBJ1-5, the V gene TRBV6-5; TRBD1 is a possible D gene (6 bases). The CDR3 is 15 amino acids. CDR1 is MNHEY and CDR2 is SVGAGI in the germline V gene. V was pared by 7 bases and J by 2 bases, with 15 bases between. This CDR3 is CASTSGAGGNQPQHF. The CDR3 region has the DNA TGTGCCAGCACCTCAGGGGCGGGGGGCAATCAGCCCCAGCATTTT.

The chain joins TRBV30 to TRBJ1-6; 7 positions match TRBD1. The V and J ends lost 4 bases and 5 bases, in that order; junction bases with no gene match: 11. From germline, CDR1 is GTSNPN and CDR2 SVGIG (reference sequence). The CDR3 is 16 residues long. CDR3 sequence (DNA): TGTGCCTGGACCACTGGAACAGGGGCTAATAATTCACCCCTCCACTTT. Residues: CAWTTGTGANNSPLHF.

Here the CDR3 reads CAISEAGTSGPYEQYF. The CDR3 DNA is TGTGCCATCAGTGAGGCCGGGACTAGCGGACCCTACGAGCAGTACTTC. This chain connects TRBV10-3 to TRBJ2-7; 11 bases agree with TRBD2. Germline CDR1 and CDR2: ENHRY and SYGVKD. The CDR3 totals 16 residues. J was trimmed by 2 bases and V by 2 bases; bases with no gene match: 5.

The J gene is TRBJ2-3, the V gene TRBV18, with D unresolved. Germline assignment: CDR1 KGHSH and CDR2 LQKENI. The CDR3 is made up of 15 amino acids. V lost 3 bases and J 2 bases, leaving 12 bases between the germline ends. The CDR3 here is CASSPRQRPTDTQYF. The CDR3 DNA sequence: TGTGCCAGCTCACCCAGGCAGCGCCCCACAGATACGCAGTATTTT.

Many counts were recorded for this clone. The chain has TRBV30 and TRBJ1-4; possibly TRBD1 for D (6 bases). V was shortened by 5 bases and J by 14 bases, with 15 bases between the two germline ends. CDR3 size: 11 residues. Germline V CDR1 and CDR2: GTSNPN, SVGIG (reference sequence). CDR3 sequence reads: CAWGLQGQLFF. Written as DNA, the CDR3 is TGTGCCTGGGGACTACAGGGTCAGCTGTTTTTT.

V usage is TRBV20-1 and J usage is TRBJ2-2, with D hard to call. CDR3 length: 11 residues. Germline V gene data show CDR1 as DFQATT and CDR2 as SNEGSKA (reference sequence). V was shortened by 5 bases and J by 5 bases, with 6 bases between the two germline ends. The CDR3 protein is CSAGKTGELFF. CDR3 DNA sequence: TGCAGTGCTGGGAAGACCGGGGAGCTGTTTTTT.

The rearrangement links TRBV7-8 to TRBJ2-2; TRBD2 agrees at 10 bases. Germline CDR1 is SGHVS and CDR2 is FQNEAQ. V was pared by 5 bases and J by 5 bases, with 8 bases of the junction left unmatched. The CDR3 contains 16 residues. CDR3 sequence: CASSPSRTSGTGELFF. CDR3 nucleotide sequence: TGTGCCAGCAGCCCAAGCCGGACTAGCGGTACCGGGGAGCTGTTTTTT.

CDR3 sequence (DNA): TGTGCCAGCAGCTTTACACGAGAAGAGACCCAGTACTTC. Amino acid sequence: CASSFTREETQYF. The chain joins TRBV11-2 to TRBJ2-5, with no clear D. In germline, CDR1 is SGHAT, CDR2 FQNNGV. V dropped 3 bases and J dropped 3 bases, with 8 bases sitting between them. This CDR3 spans 13 amino acids.

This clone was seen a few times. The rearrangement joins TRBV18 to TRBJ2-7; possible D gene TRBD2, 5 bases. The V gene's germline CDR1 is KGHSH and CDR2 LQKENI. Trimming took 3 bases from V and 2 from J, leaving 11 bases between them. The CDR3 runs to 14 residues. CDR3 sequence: CASSPQAGTYEQYF. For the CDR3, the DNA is TGTGCCAGCTCACCTCAGGCCGGGACCTACGAGCAGTACTTC.

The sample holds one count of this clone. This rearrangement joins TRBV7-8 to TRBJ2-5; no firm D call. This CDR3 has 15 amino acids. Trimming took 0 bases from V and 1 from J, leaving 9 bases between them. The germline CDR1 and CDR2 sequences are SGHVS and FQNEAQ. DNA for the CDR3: TGTGCCAGCAGCTTAGCGTGGAGTCCCCAAGAGACCCAGTACTTC. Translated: CASSLAWSPQETQYF.

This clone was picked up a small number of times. CDR3 residues: CASTLDGSSYEQYF. CDR3 DNA sequence: TGCGCCAGCACCCTGGACGGGAGCTCCTACGAGCAGTACTTC. The genes are TRBV5-1 and TRBJ2-7; D possibly corresponds to TRBD2 (6 bases). From germline, CDR1 is SGHRS and CDR2 YFSETQ. V lost 6 bases and J 0 bases, leaving 13 bases between the germline ends. The CDR3 spans 14 residues.

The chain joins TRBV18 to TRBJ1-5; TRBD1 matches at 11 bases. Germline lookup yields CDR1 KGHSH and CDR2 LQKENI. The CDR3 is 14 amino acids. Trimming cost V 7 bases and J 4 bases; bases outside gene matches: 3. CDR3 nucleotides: TGTGCCAGCTGGACAGGGGGCTTGAATCAGCCCCAGCATTTT. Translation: CASWTGGLNQPQHF.

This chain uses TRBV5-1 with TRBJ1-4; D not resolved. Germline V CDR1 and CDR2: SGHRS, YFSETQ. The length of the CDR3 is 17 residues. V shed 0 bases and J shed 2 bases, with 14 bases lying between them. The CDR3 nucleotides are TGCGCCAGCAGCTTGGGATCAACTGGCGTCACTAATGAAAAACTGTTTTTT. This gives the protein CASSLGSTGVTNEKLFF.

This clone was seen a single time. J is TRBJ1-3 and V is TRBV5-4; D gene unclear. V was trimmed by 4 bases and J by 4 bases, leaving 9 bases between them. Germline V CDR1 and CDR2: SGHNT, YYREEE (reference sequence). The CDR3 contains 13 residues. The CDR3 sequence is CASSLPQGNTIYF. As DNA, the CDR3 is TGTGCCAGCAGCCTACCACAGGGAAACACCATATATTTT.

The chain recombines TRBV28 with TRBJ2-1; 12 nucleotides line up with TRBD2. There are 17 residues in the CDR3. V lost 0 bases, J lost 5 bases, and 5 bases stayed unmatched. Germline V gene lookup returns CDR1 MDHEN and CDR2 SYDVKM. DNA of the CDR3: TGTGCCAGCAGTTTATGGCTAGCGGGAGGGCCCGACAATGAGCAGTTCTTC. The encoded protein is CASSLWLAGGPDNEQFF.

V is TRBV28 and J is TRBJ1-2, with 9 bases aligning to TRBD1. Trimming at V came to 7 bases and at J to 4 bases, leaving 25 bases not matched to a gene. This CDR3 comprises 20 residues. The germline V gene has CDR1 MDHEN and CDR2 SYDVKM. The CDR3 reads CASTAGVIGGQGLSTYGYTF. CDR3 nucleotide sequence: TGTGCCAGCACCGCAGGGGTAATAGGGGGACAGGGACTCTCAACCTATGGCTACACCTTC.

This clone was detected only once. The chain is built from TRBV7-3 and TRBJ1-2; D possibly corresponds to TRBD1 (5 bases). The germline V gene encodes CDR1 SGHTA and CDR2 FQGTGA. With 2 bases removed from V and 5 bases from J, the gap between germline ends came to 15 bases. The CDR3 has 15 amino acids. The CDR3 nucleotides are TGTGCCAGCAGCTTAGATACCAGGGACTCGTATGGCTACACCTTC. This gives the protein CASSLDTRDSYGYTF.

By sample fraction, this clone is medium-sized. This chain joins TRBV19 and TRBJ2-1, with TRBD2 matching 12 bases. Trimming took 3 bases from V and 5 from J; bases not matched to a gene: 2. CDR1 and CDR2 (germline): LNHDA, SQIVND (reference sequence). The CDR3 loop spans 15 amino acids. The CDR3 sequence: CASSIWTSGNNEQFF. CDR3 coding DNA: TGTGCCAGTAGTATCTGGACTAGCGGGAACAATGAGCAGTTCTTC.

CDR3: CSASRSDEQYF. The CDR3, as DNA: TGCAGTGCTAGTAGGAGCGACGAGCAGTACTTC. This chain uses TRBV20-1 with TRBJ2-5; the D is unclear. With the DNA end fitting TRBJ2-7 better, the J assignment may be wrong. There are 11 residues in the CDR3. Germline V gene sequence: CDR1 DFQATT, CDR2 SNEGSKA (reference sequence).